The rows below give T cell receptor beta chains drawn from one sample of a study of shared clonotypes between healthy human individuals. Profiling relied on immunoSEQ multiplex PCR, and the TCRdb table lists in-frame clones only, not all of them. The sample includes roughly 2.1 million clones, 85% to 95% of them seen just once. The sample consisted of naive CD8+ T cells from PBMCs. These receptors all come from a man younger than 35 in good health. Some clones in this sample may be carry-over from other donors' samples. The CDR3 runs from the conserved cysteine through the conserved F or W. D genes are given only for firm matches. Clone sizes are given selectively: once, few, many, or a class where the clone is expanded.

CDR3aa	CDR3nt	abundance	j_gene	v_gene	d_gene
CASSGGQGKAEAFF	TGTGCCAGCAGCGGGGGACAGGGTAAGGCTGAAGCTTTCTTT	few	TRBJ1-1	TRBV9	TRBD1
CASSKSNLRLADFADTQYF	TGTGCCAGCAGCAAATCGAACCTTAGACTAGCGGATTTTGCAGATACGCAGTATTTT	.	TRBJ2-3	TRBV27	TRBD2
CASSLEIAGGFYSEQYF	TGTGCCAGCAGCTTGGAGATAGCGGGAGGGTTTTACTCCGAGCAGTACTTC	.	TRBJ2-7	TRBV5-4	TRBD2
CASSYGPAGANYGYTF	TGTGCCAGCAGTTATGGGCCTGCAGGGGCGAACTATGGCTACACCTTC	.	TRBJ1-2	TRBV6-5	.
CASSLDNTDTQYF	TGTGCCAGCAGCTTAGACAACACAGATACGCAGTATTTT	.	TRBJ2-3	TRBV11-2	.
CASSLAIRWYEQYF	TGTGCCAGCAGCCTAGCGATTAGGTGGTACGAGCAGTACTTC	.	TRBJ2-7	TRBV11-2	.
CASRSELPGELFF	TGTGCCAGCAGGAGTGAATTGCCCGGGGAGCTGTTTTTT	once	TRBJ2-2	TRBV5-4	.
CASSQTGIAYEQYF	TGTGCCAGCAGTCAGACAGGGATCGCCTACGAGCAGTACTTC	.	TRBJ2-7	TRBV6-5	TRBD1
CASSTDRGRPFDGYTF	TGTGCCAGCAGTACCGACAGGGGGCGGCCTTTCGATGGCTACACCTTC	.	TRBJ1-2	TRBV27	TRBD1
CASSRDTGELFF	TGTGCCAGCAGTCGGGACACCGGGGAGCTGTTTTTT	.	TRBJ2-2	TRBV28	.
CASLFGGGNTGELFF	TGTGCCAGCCTTTTTGGCGGGGGAAACACCGGGGAGCTGTTTTTT	once	TRBJ2-2	TRBV28	TRBD2
CASSERGAAYTEAFF	TGTGCCAGCAGTGAAAGGGGTGCGGCCTACACTGAAGCTTTCTTT	.	TRBJ1-1	TRBV25-1	.
CASSAKGYEQYF	TGTGCCAGCAGTGCGAAGGGGTACGAGCAGTACTTC	.	TRBJ2-7	TRBV2	.
CASSRLGQGAGEQYF	TGTGCCAGCAGCCGATTGGGACAGGGGGCTGGCGAGCAGTACTTC	.	TRBJ2-7	TRBV7-6	TRBD1
CASSYQNEQFF	TGTGCCAGCAGTTACCAGAATGAGCAGTTCTTC	.	TRBJ2-1	TRBV6-5	.
CASSLDRLFTYEQYF	TGCGCCAGCAGCTTGGATAGACTGTTCACCTACGAGCAGTACTTC	.	TRBJ2-7	TRBV5-1	.
CASSGRDLEWTQYF	TGTGCCAGCAGTGGCAGAGACCTGGAGTGGACCCAGTACTTC	.	TRBJ2-5	TRBV2	.
CASSQYSGSVDEQFF	TGTGCCAGCAGCCAATATAGCGGGAGTGTTGATGAGCAGTTCTTC	.	TRBJ2-1	TRBV7-6	TRBD2
CASSYSNGGSYEQYF	TGTGCCAGCAGTTACTCGAACGGGGGGTCCTACGAGCAGTACTTC	.	TRBJ2-7	TRBV6-5	TRBD2
CSPGTSWNTGELFF	TGCAGCCCCGGGACTAGCTGGAACACCGGGGAGCTGTTTTTT	.	TRBJ2-2	TRBV29-1	TRBD2
CASSEVSRGDTQYF	TGTGCCAGCAGCGAGGTGTCGCGCGGAGATACGCAGTATTTT	.	TRBJ2-3	TRBV7-2	.
CASRKGNTGELFF	TGTGCCAGTAGAAAGGGAAACACCGGGGAGCTGTTTTTT	once	TRBJ2-2	TRBV19	.
CASSLLWTSVFNEQFF	TGTGCCAGCAGCTTACTGTGGACTAGCGTTTTCAATGAGCAGTTCTTC	.	TRBJ2-1	TRBV7-9	TRBD2
CASSEVLVAGEGEAFF	TGTGCCAGCAGTGAAGTTCTGGTAGCAGGGGAGGGTGAAGCTTTCTTT	once	TRBJ1-1	TRBV6-1	.
CASSSGSWGTGRETQYF	TGTGCCAGCAGCTCAGGAAGTTGGGGGACAGGGAGGGAGACCCAGTACTTC	.	TRBJ2-5	TRBV5-4	TRBD1
CASSEISALGIGYTF	TGCGCCAGCAGTGAAATCAGTGCCTTGGGGATTGGCTACACCTTC	.	TRBJ1-2	TRBV10-2	.